The sequence of this T cell receptor (beta chain) was determined in a study of CD8 T cells in ankylosing spondylitis. Study-wide findings and caveats: The clones that were linked to disease were reported to be significantly enriched in matched synovial fluid samples from ankylosing spondylitis patients. Seemingly characteristic of ankylosing spondylitis blood was a TCR beta motif consisting of about 8 highly homologous variants. Relatively scarce in peripheral blood, disease-linked clones were CD8+.

Generation of TCR beta libraries employed quantitative 5'-RACE incorporating molecular barcodes. TCRdb ran MiXCR on the 5' RACE reads and lists one entry per CDR3 protein. The top ten clones hold almost 7% of a sample with approximately 500,000 distinct CDR3 sequences, roughly an eighth of them seen once. On this clonotype itself: No antigen is known for it.

Deletions cut 2 bases from V and 6 bases from J, with 8 bases between. CDR3 length: 13 amino acids. CDR1 and CDR2 from the germline V gene are SNHLY and FYNNEI. This rearrangement joins TRBV2 to TRBJ2-4; possible D gene TRBD1, 6 bases. The sample consisted of blood, either unsorted or a sorted T cell fraction (not recorded which). The source is a male donor with ankylosing spondylitis. The CDR3 loop is CASSEIGGNIQYF. The DNA of the CDR3 is TGTGCCAGCAGTGAAATAGGGGGAAACATTCAGTACTTC. Full variable domain (remainder filled in from reference TRBV2 and TRBJ2-4): EPEVTQTPSHQVTQMGQEVILRCVPISNHLYFYWYRQILGQKVEFLVSFYNNEISEKSEIFDDQFSVERPDGSNFTLKIRSTKLEDSAMYFCASSEIGGNIQYFGAGTRLSVL.